This entry features one T cell receptor beta chain sequence. Sequence at one end of the junction differs from germline and may be a read error. These data are taken from a study of T cells in tumors after PD-1 blockade. Site-matched primary tumor biopsies were taken before and after PD-1 blockade. Repertoires were generated with immunoSEQ multiplex PCR, while TCRdb's copy carries only in-frame clones and drops some. The sample holds about 8,500 clones, roughly 69% seen once. This CDR3 spans 13 amino acids. Germline CDR1 SNHLY, CDR2 FYNNEI. The chain recombines TRBV2 with TRBJ2-7; 9 bases align to TRBD2. The TCR originated in a human donor with basal cell carcinoma. The starting material was tumor tissue, obtained after anti-PD-1 treatment. This CDR3 reads CARRGGGAYEQYF. The CDR3 DNA reads TGTGCCCGCAGGGGCGGGGGGGCTTACGAGCAGTACTTC.